This T cell receptor beta chain was recovered during a study of T cells in Graves' hyperthyroidism and ophthalmopathy. Template material for amplifying TCR beta CDR3 regions consisted of RNA transcripts. The study used the HTBI primer set for a first-round RT-PCR of the TCR CDR3. Each CDR3 protein is one row after TCRdb ran MiXCR on the multiplex PCR reads. The sample holds about 130,000 distinct CDR3 sequences, less than 25% seen once. In its sample, this clonotype was seen many times. After removal of 6 bases from V and 3 bases from J, the junction contained 8 bases not matched to a gene. CDR1 is DFQATT and CDR2 is SNEGSKA in the germline V gene (reference sequence). The length of the CDR3 is 14 residues.

The TCR originated in a woman aged 45-59 years with Graves' hyperthyroidism that later progressed to Graves' ophthalmopathy. V and J are TRBV20-1 and TRBJ2-1; 7 bases are a match to TRBD1. Sequencing was done on a sample of blood. CDR3 protein: CSAPGTVSYNEQFF. The CDR3 coding sequence is TGCAGTGCCCCCGGGACAGTCAGCTACAATGAGCAGTTCTTC.